The TCR beta chain under discussion was sequenced for a study of OX40 agonist ivuxolimab in advanced cancers. The wider study: Enrolled patients in dose escalation had cancers that were hepatocellular carcinoma, melanoma, renal cell or head and neck cancer. The study reported partial responses in three patients: one hepatocellular carcinoma, two cutaneous melanoma. Study-level results: In a subset of nonresponders, normalized T-cell clonal expansion was also low.

TCRdb's table, derived via immunoSEQ multiplex PCR, lists solely in-frame clones and lacks some. The table records tens of thousands of clones, around nine tenths of them present only once. Turning to this clone: Its antigen is undetermined.

The sequence derives from an adult with an advanced solid tumor such as melanoma, head and neck, liver or kidney cancer. Sequences were derived from CD4+ or CD8+ T cells sorted from blood, sampled in a trial of the OX40 agonist ivuxolimab.

CDR3 DNA: TGTGCCAGCTCACCACTCTTGGGGACAGGGGGCGCTTCAGGCTATGGCTACACCTTC. It is translated as CASSPLLGTGGASGYGYTF. The chain recombines TRBV18 with TRBJ1-2; TRBD1 matches 12 bases. CDR3 length: 19 amino acids. CDR1 KGHSH and CDR2 LQKENI come from the germline V gene. V lost 1 base and J lost 4; bases outside the gene matches: 13.